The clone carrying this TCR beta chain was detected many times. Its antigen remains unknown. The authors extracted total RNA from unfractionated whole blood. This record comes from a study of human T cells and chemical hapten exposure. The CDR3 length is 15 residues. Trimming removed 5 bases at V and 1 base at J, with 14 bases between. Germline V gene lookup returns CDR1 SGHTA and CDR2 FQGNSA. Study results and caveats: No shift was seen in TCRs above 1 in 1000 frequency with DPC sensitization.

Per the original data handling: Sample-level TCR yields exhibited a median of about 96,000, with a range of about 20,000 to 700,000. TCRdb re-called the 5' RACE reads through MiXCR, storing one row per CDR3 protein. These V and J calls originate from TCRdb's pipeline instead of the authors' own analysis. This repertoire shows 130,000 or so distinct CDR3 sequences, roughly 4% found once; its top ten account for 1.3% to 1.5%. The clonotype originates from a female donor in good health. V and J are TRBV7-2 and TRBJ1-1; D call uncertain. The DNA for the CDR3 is TGTGCCAGCAGCAAGACCGGGTGGAAGAACACTGAAGCTTTCTTT. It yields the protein CASSKTGWKNTEAFF.